This TCR beta chain was profiled in a study of blood T cell repertoires in COVID-19. Across the whole study: COVID-19 samples collected from the United States, Italy and Spain covered acute and convalescent phases. T cells, B-cell-depleted T cells, or PBMCs supplied cDNA or gDNA.

Methods used by the authors: How many nucleated cells were present was estimated from reference gene primer amplification. Profiling relied on immunoSEQ multiplex PCR, and the TCRdb table lists in-frame clones only, not all of them. The DNA gave D and trimming, while V, J and clone size come from that table. Counted here are about 110,000 clones, around nine tenths occurring once; the ten biggest clones make up approximately 1.2%. Specimen: peripheral blood. The receptor's source is a woman in her twenties or thirties with acute or convalescent COVID-19.

In DNA, the CDR3 is TGTGCCAGCAGCGAAGCGGGTAGGGGCTTAGGCTACGAGCAGTACTTC. Its protein product is CASSEAGRGLGYEQYF. The rearrangement uses TRBV7-9 and TRBJ2-7, with D possibly TRBD2 on 6 matching bases. The CDR3 has 16 amino acids. Germline CDR1 and CDR2: SEHNR and FQNEAQ (reference sequence). Trimming took 5 bases from V and 3 from J, leaving 20 bases between them.